This passage covers 12 T cell receptor beta chains from one sample sequenced in a study of CD8+CD57+ T cells in acquired aplastic anemia. Genomic DNA acted as the template from which TCR beta VDJ combination and CDR3 sequence profiling were carried out. TCRdb re-called the reads through MiXCR, storing one row per CDR3 protein. The data contain under 150,000 distinct CDR3 sequences, less than 45% of them seen just once; the ten biggest clones take up roughly 8.4%. Input material: sorted CD4+, CD8+, or CD8+CD57+ T cells (not recorded which) from PBMCs. The receptor set was obtained from a human donor in good health, serving as a control.

This rearrangement joins TRBV10-1 to TRBJ2-5, with TRBD2 identical over 12 bases. The CDR3 totals 14 residues. Losses at the gene ends were 5 bases for V and 4 bases for J; bases not matched to a gene: 2. CDR1 WNHNN and CDR2 SYGVQD come from the germline V gene (reference sequence). CDR3 region: CASSWGLAGETQYF. In DNA, the CDR3 is TGCGCCAGCAGTTGGGGACTAGCGGGAGAGACCCAGTACTTC.

Points on this clonotype: A read error may be the cause here, since a much bigger clone is one base away. The chain has TRBV3-1 and TRBJ1-2; TRBD1 might be the D (5 bases). Germline CDR1 reads LGHDT; CDR2 reads YNNKEL (reference sequence). The length of the CDR3 is 15 residues. CDR3 DNA sequence: TGTGCCGGCAGCCAAGGGACCACCCAGACCTATGGCTACACCTTC. Its protein product is CAGSQGTTQTYGYTF.

This chain links TRBV6-1 with TRBJ1-3, with no clear D. The CDR3 has 17 residues. Trimming shortened V by 1 base and J by 0 bases, and 13 bases separated the two germline ends. Germline CDR1 reads MNHNS; CDR2 reads SASEGT. The CDR3 is CASSEGTSGLSGNTIYF. CDR3 DNA sequence: TGTGCCAGCAGTGAAGGGACCTCAGGCCTCTCTGGAAACACCATATATTTT.

The rearrangement links TRBV20-1 to TRBJ2-7; TRBD1 matches at 8 bases. Germline V CDR1 and CDR2: DFQATT, SNEGSKA (reference sequence). The CDR3 loop spans 14 amino acids. V was pared by 6 bases and J by 2 bases, with 9 bases of the junction left unmatched. In DNA, the CDR3 is TGCAGTGCAACCGACAGGGGAAATACCTACGAGCAGTACTTC. Translation: CSATDRGNTYEQYF.

This clonotype was recorded at least ten times. For the CDR3, the DNA is TGTGCCAGCACCACAGGGCTTGGGGAAAAACTGTTTTTT. Its translation is CASTTGLGEKLFF. The rearrangement joins TRBV19 to TRBJ1-4; D might be TRBD1 (6 bases). This CDR3 is 13 amino acids long. Between the trimmed V and J ends, which lost 9 bases and 8 bases, there was a span of 16 bases. Germline V gene sequence: CDR1 LNHDA, CDR2 SQIVND (reference sequence).

This clonotype appeared a few times. The chain has TRBV7-8 and TRBJ1-4, with TRBD1 identical over 7 bases. The CDR3 loop spans 15 amino acids. The germline gives CDR1 SGHVS, CDR2 FQNEAQ. J gave up 1 base and V 3 bases, and 2 bases lay outside the gene matches. Written as DNA, the CDR3 is TGTGCCAGCAGCTTTAACAGGGGAACTAATGAAAAACTGTTTTTT. It yields the protein CASSFNRGTNEKLFF.

At least ten counts were recorded for this clonotype. CDR3 sequence reads: CASSPLQGGTEAFF. DNA of the CDR3: TGTGCCAGCAGCCCCCTACAGGGAGGTACTGAAGCTTTCTTT. The chain uses TRBV3-1 and TRBJ1-1, with D possibly TRBD1 on 6 matching bases. Deletions cut 4 bases from V and 5 bases from J, with 14 bases between. CDR3 length: 14 residues. CDR1 and CDR2 (germline): LGHDT, YNNKEL (reference sequence).

In its sample, this clonotype was seen many times. The chain carries TRBV9 and TRBJ2-1; 8 bases match TRBD2. The V segment lost 0 bases and the J segment 4 bases; nucleotides outside the gene matches: 12. The germline gives CDR1 SGDLS, CDR2 YYNGEE. CDR3 length equals 18 residues. The CDR3: CASSVGAGMTSAYNEQFF. In DNA form, the CDR3 reads TGTGCCAGCAGCGTAGGGGCAGGGATGACTAGCGCGTACAATGAGCAGTTCTTC.

This clonotype was seen a handful of times. The chain combines TRBV12-3 or TRBV12-4 with TRBJ2-4; a possible D gene is TRBD1 (5 bases). Between the trimmed V and J ends, which lost 2 bases and 1 base, there was a span of 15 bases. The CDR3 has 17 amino acids. As DNA, the CDR3 is TGTGCCAGCAGTTTAAATGTTATGTCAGGGGCCAAAAACATTCAGTACTTC. Its translation: CASSLNVMSGAKNIQYF.

This clonotype has just one count. The V gene is TRBV2, the J gene TRBJ2-5; possible D gene TRBD2, 6 bases. CDR1 is SNHLY, CDR2 FYNNEI, per germline. Trimming took 6 bases from V and 5 from J, leaving 13 bases between them. This CDR3 region has 13 residues. As DNA, the CDR3 is TGTGCCAGCAGCCCGGGGGAGGTGGAGACCCAGTACTTC. This translates into CASSPGEVETQYF.

Many counts were recorded for this clonotype. V usage is TRBV5-5 and J usage is TRBJ1-3; D is unresolved. The CDR3 is 14 amino acids. From germline, CDR1 is SGHKS and CDR2 YYEKEE (reference sequence). The germline V and J ends were trimmed by 2 bases and 3 bases, with 9 bases remaining between them. CDR3: CASSFVVDGNTIYF. As DNA, the CDR3 is TGTGCCAGCAGCTTCGTGGTTGATGGAAACACCATATATTTT.

This clonotype has just one count. This likely comes from a read error, as the CDR3 has no conserved phenylalanine or tryptophan at its end. The rearrangement uses TRBV29-1 and TRBJ2-1, with D tentatively TRBD1 (5 bases). In germline, CDR1 is SQVTM, CDR2 ANQGSEA. The CDR3 length is 14 residues. The CDR3 loop is CSDFASRGNNEQFL. The CDR3 nucleotides read TGCAGTGACTTCGCGTCTAGGGGAAACAATGAGCAGTTCCTC.